This paragraph covers one T cell receptor (beta chain) sequence. These data come from a study of blood T cell repertoires in COVID-19. Study-level background: Acute-phase and convalescent COVID-19 samples originated in the United States, Italy and Spain. The cDNA or gDNA used as material had been derived from T cells, B-cell-depleted T cells, or PBMCs.

Under the authors' procedure: Amplification with reference gene primers provided the estimates of nucleated cell counts. Here immunoSEQ multiplex PCR was the method, and the copy in TCRdb shows in-frame clones only, minus some. V and J calls and clone size are as listed in that table; D and trimming were resolved from the DNA. The data show 150,000 or so clones, over 75% seen once. The CDR3 loop spans 14 amino acids. CDR1 is SGHTA and CDR2 is FQGTGA in the germline V gene. The V gene end was trimmed by 5 bases and the J gene end by 9 bases; junction bases not matched to a gene: 10. The sequence derives from a man aged 60-69 years who had recovered from COVID-19. Sequencing was done on a sample of peripheral blood. This chain joins TRBV7-3 and TRBJ2-7, with 10 bases that match TRBD1. CDR3 sequence: CASSPPGTGDGQYF. The CDR3 nucleotides read TGTGCCAGCAGCCCACCCGGGACAGGGGATGGGCAGTACTTC.